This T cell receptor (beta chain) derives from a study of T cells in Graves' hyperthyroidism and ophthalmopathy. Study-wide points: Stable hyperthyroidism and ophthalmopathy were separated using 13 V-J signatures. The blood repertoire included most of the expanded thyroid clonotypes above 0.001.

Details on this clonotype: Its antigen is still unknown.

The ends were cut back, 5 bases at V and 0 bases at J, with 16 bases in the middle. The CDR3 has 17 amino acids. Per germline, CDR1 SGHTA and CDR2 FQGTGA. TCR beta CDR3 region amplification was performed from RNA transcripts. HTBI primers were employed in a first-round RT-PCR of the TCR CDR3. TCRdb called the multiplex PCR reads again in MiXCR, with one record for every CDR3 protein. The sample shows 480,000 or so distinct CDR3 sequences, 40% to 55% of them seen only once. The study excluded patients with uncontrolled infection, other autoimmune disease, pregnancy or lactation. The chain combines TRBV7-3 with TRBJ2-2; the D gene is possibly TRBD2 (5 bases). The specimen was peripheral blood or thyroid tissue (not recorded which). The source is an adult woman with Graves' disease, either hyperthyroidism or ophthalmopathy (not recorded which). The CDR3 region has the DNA TGTGCCAGCAGCCCGGACTCTCCAGGCGCGAACACCGGGGAGCTGTTTTTT. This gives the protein CASSPDSPGANTGELFF.